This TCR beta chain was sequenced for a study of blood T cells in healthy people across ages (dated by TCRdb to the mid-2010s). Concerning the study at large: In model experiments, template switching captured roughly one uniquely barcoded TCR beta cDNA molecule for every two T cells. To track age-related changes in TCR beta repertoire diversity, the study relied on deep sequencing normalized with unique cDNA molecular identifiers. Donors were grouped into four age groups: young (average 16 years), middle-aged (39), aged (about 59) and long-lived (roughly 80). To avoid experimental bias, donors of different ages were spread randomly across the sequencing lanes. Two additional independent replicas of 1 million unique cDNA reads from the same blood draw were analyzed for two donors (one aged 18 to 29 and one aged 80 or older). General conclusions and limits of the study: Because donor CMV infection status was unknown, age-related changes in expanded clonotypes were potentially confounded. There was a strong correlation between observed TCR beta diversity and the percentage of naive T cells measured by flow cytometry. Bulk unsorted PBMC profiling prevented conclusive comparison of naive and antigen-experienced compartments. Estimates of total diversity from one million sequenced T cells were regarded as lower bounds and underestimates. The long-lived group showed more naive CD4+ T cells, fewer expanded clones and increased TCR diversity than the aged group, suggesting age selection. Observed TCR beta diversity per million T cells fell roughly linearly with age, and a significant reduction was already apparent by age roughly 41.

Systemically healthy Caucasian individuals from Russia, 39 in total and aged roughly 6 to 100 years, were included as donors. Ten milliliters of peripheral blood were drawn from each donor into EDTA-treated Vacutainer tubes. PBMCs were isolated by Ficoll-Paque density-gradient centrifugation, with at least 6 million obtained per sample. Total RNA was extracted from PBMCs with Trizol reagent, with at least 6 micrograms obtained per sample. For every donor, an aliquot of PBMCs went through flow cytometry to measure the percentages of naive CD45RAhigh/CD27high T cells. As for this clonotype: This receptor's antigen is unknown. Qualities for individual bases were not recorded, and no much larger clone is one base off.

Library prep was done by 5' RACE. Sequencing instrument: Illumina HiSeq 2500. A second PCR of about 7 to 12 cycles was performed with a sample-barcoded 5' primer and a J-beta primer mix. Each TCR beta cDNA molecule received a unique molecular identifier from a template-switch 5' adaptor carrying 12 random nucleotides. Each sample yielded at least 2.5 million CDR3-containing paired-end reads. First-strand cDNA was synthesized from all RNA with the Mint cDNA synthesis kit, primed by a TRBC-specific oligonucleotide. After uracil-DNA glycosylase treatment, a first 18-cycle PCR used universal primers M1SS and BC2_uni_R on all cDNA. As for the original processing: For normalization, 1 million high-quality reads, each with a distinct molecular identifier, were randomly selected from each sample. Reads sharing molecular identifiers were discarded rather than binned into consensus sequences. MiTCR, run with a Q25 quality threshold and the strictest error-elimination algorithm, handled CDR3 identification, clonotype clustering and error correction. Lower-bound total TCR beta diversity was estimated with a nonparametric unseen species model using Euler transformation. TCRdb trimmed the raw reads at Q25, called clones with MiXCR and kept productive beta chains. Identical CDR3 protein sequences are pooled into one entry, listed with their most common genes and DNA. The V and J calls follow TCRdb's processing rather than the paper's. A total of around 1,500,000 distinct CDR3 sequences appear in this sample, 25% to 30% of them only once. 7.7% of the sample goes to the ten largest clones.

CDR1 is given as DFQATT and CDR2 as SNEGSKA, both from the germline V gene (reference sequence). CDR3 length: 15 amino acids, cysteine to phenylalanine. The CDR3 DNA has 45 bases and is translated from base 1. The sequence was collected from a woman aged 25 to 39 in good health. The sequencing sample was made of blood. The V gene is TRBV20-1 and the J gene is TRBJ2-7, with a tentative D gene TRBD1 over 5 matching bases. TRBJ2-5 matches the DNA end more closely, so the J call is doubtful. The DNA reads TGCAGTGCTACCTTAGCCTCAGGGCGTACAGAGACCCAGTACTTC. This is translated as CSATLASGRTETQYF.